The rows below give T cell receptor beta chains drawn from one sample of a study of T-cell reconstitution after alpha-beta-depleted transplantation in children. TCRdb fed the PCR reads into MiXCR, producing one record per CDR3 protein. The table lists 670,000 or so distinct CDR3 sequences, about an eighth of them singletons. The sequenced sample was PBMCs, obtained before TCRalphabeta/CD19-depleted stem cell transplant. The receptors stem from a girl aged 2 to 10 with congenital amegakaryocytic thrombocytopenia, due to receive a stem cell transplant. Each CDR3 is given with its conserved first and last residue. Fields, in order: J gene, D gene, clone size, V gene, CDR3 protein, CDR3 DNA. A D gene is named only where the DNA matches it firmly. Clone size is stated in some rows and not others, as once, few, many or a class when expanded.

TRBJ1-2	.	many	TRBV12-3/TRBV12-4	CASSLAGVVRVSGYTF	TGTGCCAGCAGTTTAGCAGGGGTGGTTAGAGTCTCTGGCTACACCTTC
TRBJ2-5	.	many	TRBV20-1	CSARDMAGTETQYF	TGCAGTGCTAGAGATATGGCAGGAACTGAGACCCAGTACTTC
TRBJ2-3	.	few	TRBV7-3	CASSFFLTDTQYF	TGTGCCAGCAGCTTCTTCTTAACAGATACGCAGTATTTT
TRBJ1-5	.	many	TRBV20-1	CSASRGDYNQPQHF	TGCAGTGCTAGTCGGGGGGATTACAATCAGCCCCAGCATTTT
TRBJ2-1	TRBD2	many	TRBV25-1	CASKAGVGNEQFF	TGTGCCAGCAAGGCGGGAGTGGGTAATGAGCAGTTCTTC
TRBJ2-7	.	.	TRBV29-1	CSARQMPYEQYF	TGCAGCGCTAGACAGATGCCTTACGAGCAGTACTTC
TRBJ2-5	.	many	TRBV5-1	CASSNLQGKGEETQYF	TGCGCCAGCAGTAATCTGCAGGGTAAAGGGGAAGAGACCCAGTACTTC
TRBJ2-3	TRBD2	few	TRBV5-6	CASSLDSGSLEDTQYF	TGTGCCAGCAGCTTGGATAGCGGGAGTCTGGAAGATACGCAGTATTTT
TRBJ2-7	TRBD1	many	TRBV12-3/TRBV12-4	CASTLGQSTYEQYF	TGTGCCAGCACCTTGGGACAGAGCACCTACGAGCAGTACTTC
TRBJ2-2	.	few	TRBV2	CASSARTEDSTGELFF	TGTGCCAGCAGTGCGAGGACAGAAGATTCCACCGGGGAGCTGTTTTTT
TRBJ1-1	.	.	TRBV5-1	CASSLSRQGLNTEAFF	TGCGCCAGCAGCTTGTCTAGGCAGGGATTGAACACTGAAGCTTTCTTT
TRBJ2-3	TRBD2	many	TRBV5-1	CASMDLAGVEADTQYF	TGCGCCAGCATGGACCTAGCGGGAGTGGAGGCAGATACGCAGTATTTT
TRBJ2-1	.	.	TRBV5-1	CASSQGDSDEQFF	TGCGCCAGCAGCCAAGGGGATAGCGATGAGCAGTTCTTC
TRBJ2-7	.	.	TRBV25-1	CASSDTASSYEQYF	TGTGCCAGCAGTGACACAGCTAGCTCCTACGAGCAGTACTTC
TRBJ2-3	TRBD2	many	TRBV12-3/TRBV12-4	CASIWTSGSSGTQYF	TGTGCCAGCATCTGGACTAGCGGGAGTTCGGGTACGCAGTATTTT
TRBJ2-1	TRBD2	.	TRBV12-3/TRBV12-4	CATSFRASGYNEQFF	TGTGCCACCAGTTTTAGGGCTAGCGGTTACAATGAGCAGTTCTTC
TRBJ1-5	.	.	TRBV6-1	CASSEYSGCQHF	TGTGCCAGCAGTGAATATTCAGGGTGCCAGCATTTT
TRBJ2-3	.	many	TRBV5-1	CASSVGAGTDTQYF	TGCGCCAGCAGCGTTGGGGCTGGCACAGATACGCAGTATTTT
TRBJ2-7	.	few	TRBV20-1	CSATDTTKDSNEQYF	TGCAGTGCTACAGACACCACAAAGGACAGTAACGAGCAGTACTTC
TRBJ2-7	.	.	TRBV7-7	CASSLVWGIISYEQYF	TGTGCCAGCAGCTTAGTGTGGGGGATCATCTCCTACGAGCAGTACTTC
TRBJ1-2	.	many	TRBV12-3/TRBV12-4	CASRPHTLDGYTF	TGTGCCAGCAGACCCCATACCCTGGATGGCTACACCTTC
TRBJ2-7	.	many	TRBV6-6	CASSYSPYEQYF	TGTGCCAGCAGTTACTCCCCTTACGAGCAGTACTTC
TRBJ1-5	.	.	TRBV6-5	CASSYLGSNQPQHF	TGTGCCAGCAGTTACCTAGGCTCCAATCAGCCCCAGCATTTT
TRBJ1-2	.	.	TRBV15	CATSRSGLYGYTF	TGTGCCACCAGCAGATCGGGACTCTATGGCTACACCTTC
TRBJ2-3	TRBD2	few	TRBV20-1	CSARDLAGGPTDTQYF	TGCAGTGCTAGAGACCTCGCGGGAGGGCCCACAGATACGCAGTATTTT
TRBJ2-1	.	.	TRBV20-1	CSAPPGADNEQFF	TGCAGTGCTCCCCCGGGAGCCGACAATGAGCAGTTCTTC
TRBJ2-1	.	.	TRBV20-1	CSARLVSSGEQFF	TGCAGTGCTAGGCTAGTCTCCTCGGGTGAGCAGTTCTTC
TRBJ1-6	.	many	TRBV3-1	CASSQDVPERDSPLHF	TGTGCCAGCAGCCAAGATGTGCCGGAGCGCGATTCACCCCTCCACTTT
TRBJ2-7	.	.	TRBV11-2	CASSLAVPLGEQYF	TGTGCCAGCAGCTTAGCGGTGCCACTAGGCGAGCAGTACTTC
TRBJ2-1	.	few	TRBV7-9	CASSSSDREGSNEQFF	TGTGCCAGCAGCTCATCCGACAGGGAGGGGAGTAATGAGCAGTTCTTC
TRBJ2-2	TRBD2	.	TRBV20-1	CSARGLAGEGGELFF	TGCAGTGCTAGAGGACTAGCGGGAGAGGGGGGGGAGCTGTTTTTT